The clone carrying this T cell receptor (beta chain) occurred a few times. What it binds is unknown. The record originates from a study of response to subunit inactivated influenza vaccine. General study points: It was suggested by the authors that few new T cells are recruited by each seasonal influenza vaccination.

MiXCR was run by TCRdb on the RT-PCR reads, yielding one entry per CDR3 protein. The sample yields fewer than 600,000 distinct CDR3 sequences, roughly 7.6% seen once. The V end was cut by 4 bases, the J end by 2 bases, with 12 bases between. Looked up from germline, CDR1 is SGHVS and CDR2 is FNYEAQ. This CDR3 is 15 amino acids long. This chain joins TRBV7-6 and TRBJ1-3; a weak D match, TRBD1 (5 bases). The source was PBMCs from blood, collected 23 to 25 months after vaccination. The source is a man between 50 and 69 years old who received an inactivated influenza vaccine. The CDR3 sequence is CASSSGQGAGNTIYF. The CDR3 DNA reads TGTGCCAGCAGCTCCGGCCAGGGCGCTGGAAACACCATATATTTT.